The 28 T cell receptor beta chains below were found in one sample sequenced in a study of blood T cell repertoires in COVID-19. Using immunoSEQ multiplex PCR, the repertoire was profiled, and TCRdb retains in-frame clones only, with some absent. This sample carries some 150,000 clones, 82% of them seen once, and the ten largest clones take 8.4%. Material for sequencing was peripheral blood. Receptor source: a woman in her 70s with acute or convalescent COVID-19.

This rearrangement joins TRBV27 to TRBJ1-1; D not certain. V was cut by 1 base and J by 0 bases, with 9 bases left in between. In germline, CDR1 is MNHEY, CDR2 SMNVEV (reference sequence). The CDR3 has 15 residues. The CDR3 DNA is TGTGCCAGCAGTTTATATCCGGGGTTGAACACTGAAGCTTTCTTT. It specifies CASSLYPGLNTEAFF.

The chain uses TRBV9 and TRBJ2-1, with TRBD2 matching over 15 bases. The CDR3 extends over 23 amino acids. After removal of 4 bases from V and 0 bases from J, the junction contained 20 bases not matched to a gene. The germline CDR1 and CDR2 sequences are SGDLS and YYNGEE. The CDR3 coding sequence is TGTGCCAGCAGCCCAACCGTACGAACAGGGACTAGCGGGGGGCCCAGCTCCTACAATGAGCAGTTCTTC. This translates into CASSPTVRTGTSGGPSSYNEQFF.

The chain is built from TRBV11-2 and TRBJ1-6; 9 positions agree with TRBD1. This CDR3 comprises 18 residues. The V gene's germline CDR1 is SGHAT and CDR2 FQNNGV. Trimming took 2 bases from V and 7 from J; bases not matched to a gene: 12. CDR3 DNA: TGTGCCAGCAGCTTAAGCCCCGCCGGGACAGGGAGGAATTCACCCCTCCACTTT. Residues: CASSLSPAGTGRNSPLHF.

This clone was seen a single time. The J gene is TRBJ2-1, the V gene TRBV19; maybe TRBD1 (7 bases). CDR1 and CDR2 from the germline V gene are LNHDA and SQIVND (reference sequence). Trimming removed 4 bases at V and 8 bases at J, with 12 bases between. The CDR3 has 13 amino acids. CDR3 in amino acids: CASSRQGGHEQFF. The CDR3 DNA reads TGTGCCAGTAGTAGGCAGGGGGGCCATGAGCAGTTCTTC.

V is TRBV4-2 and J is TRBJ2-5; 8 bases match TRBD2. V gave up 2 bases and J gave up 4 bases; unmatched junction bases: 6. The CDR3 is made up of 15 amino acids. CDR1 LGHNA and CDR2 YNFKEQ come from the germline V gene. CDR3 protein: CASSQPGGLGETQYF. CDR3 DNA sequence: TGTGCCAGCAGCCAACCGGGGGGGCTGGGAGAGACCCAGTACTTC.

V gene TRBV20-1 combines with J gene TRBJ1-2; D not resolved. Trimming removed 6 bases at V and 6 bases at J, with 14 bases between. This CDR3 contains 12 residues. From germline, CDR1 is DFQATT and CDR2 SNEGSKA (reference sequence). The CDR3 region is CSASRHSDGYTF. The DNA for the CDR3 is TGCAGTGCCAGTAGACACTCTGATGGCTACACCTTC.

The rearrangement joins TRBV4-3 to TRBJ1-1, with 7 bases fitting TRBD1. Germline loops: CDR1 LGHNA, CDR2 YSLEER. After removal of 0 bases from V and 10 bases from J, the junction contained 8 bases not matched to a gene. This CDR3 has 14 amino acids. CDR3: CASSQDTGESRAFF. CDR3 coding DNA: TGCGCCAGCAGCCAAGACACAGGGGAAAGTAGAGCTTTCTTT.

This chain joins TRBV7-8 and TRBJ2-7, with 9 bases aligning to TRBD1. The germline V gene encodes CDR1 SGHVS and CDR2 FQNEAQ. V lost 5 bases, J lost 6 bases, and 17 bases stayed unmatched. The CDR3 extends over 17 amino acids. The CDR3 DNA is TGTGCCAGCAGCCCATACAGGGGGCGAACAAATCAAGGCGAGCAGTACTTC. Translation gives CASSPYRGRTNQGEQYF.

The CDR3 spells CASSLGRAGPYEQYF. CDR3 nucleotides: TGTGCCAGCAGCCTCGGGAGAGCGGGACCCTACGAGCAGTACTTC. The chain joins TRBV5-4 to TRBJ2-7, with TRBD2 matching 7 bases. Germline V gene sequence: CDR1 SGHNT, CDR2 YYREEE (reference sequence). The CDR3 totals 15 residues. The trim removed 4 bases at V and 2 bases at J, leaving 9 bases unmatched.

This clone showed up just a few times. The gene calls are TRBV4-3 and TRBJ1-5; D is ambiguous. V was cut by 0 bases and J by 6 bases, with 6 bases left in between. The CDR3 runs to 13 residues. Germline CDR1 reads LGHNA; CDR2 reads YSLEER. CDR3 residues: CASSQDISQPQHF. CDR3 DNA sequence: TGCGCCAGCAGCCAAGATATTTCTCAGCCCCAGCATTTT.

This rearrangement joins TRBV6-5 to TRBJ1-3; D gene uncertain. V was trimmed by 6 bases and J by 4 bases, leaving 13 bases between them. This CDR3 region has 14 residues. Germline assignment: CDR1 MNHEY and CDR2 SVGAGI. For the CDR3, the DNA is TGTGCCAGCAGATCAGGATTTGCAGGAAACACCATATATTTT. This codes for CASRSGFAGNTIYF.

The chain recombines TRBV2 with TRBJ2-5; 8 nucleotides align to TRBD2. The germline CDR1 and CDR2 sequences are SNHLY and FYNNEI. The CDR3 covers 13 residues. The V and J ends lost 7 bases and 5 bases, in that order; junction bases with no gene match: 6. The CDR3 coding sequence is TGTGCCAGCATCCCGGGGGGGCATGAGACCCAGTACTTC. Protein: CASIPGGHETQYF.

The chain is built from TRBV6-2 or TRBV6-3 and TRBJ2-1, with D perhaps TRBD1 (6 bases). The V end lost 4 bases, the J end lost 0 bases, and 13 bases lay between the germline ends. The germline CDR1 and CDR2 sequences are MNHEY and SVGEGT. This CDR3 contains 16 residues. The CDR3 here is CASSWVRGSSYNEQFF. The CDR3 region has the DNA TGTGCCAGCAGTTGGGTGAGGGGGAGCTCCTACAATGAGCAGTTCTTC.

The chain uses TRBV7-2 and TRBJ2-3; 13 bases are shared with TRBD2. Germline V gene lookup returns CDR1 SGHTA and CDR2 FQGNSA. J was trimmed by 1 base and V by 5 bases; bases with no gene match: 3. The CDR3 is 16 residues long. CDR3 sequence (DNA): TGTGCCAGCAGCGTGGGGACTAGCGGGGGCACAGATACGCAGTATTTT. This encodes CASSVGTSGGTDTQYF.

This chain joins TRBV30 and TRBJ1-5; 7 nucleotides align to TRBD1. CDR1 and CDR2 (germline): GTSNPN, SVGIG (reference sequence). The CDR3 loop spans 21 amino acids. V shed 0 bases and J 0 bases; nucleotides not matched to a gene: 20. In DNA form, the CDR3 reads TGTGCCTGGAGTGTAGGTAGGCGGACAGGCCTGACTCCTTATAGCAATCAGCCCCAGCATTTT. This codes for CAWSVGRRTGLTPYSNQPQHF.

V and J are TRBV9 and TRBJ2-5, with TRBD1 identical over 9 bases. Trimming took 3 bases from V and 2 from J; bases not matched to a gene: 5. The V gene's germline CDR1 is SGDLS and CDR2 YYNGEE. This CDR3 region has 15 residues. The CDR3 coding sequence is TGTGCCAGCAGCGAGGGGACAGGGCCTCAAGAGACCCAGTACTTC. Residues: CASSEGTGPQETQYF.

The count of this clone is one. The gene calls are TRBV19 and TRBJ1-1, with D unresolved. Germline CDR1 LNHDA, CDR2 SQIVND (reference sequence). The CDR3 extends over 13 amino acids. The V end lost 8 bases, the J end lost 4 bases, and 14 bases lay between the germline ends. DNA for the CDR3: TGTGCCAGTGGAACTTCCACGGGCACTGAAGCTTTCTTT. Translating gives CASGTSTGTEAFF.

V is TRBV19 and J is TRBJ2-7; D is uncertain. The CDR3 contains 14 residues. Germline CDR1 is LNHDA and CDR2 is SQIVND (reference sequence). V dropped 3 bases and J dropped 0 bases, with 9 bases sitting between them. This CDR3 is CASSIAVNSYEQYF. The CDR3 DNA reads as TGTGCCAGTAGTATCGCGGTTAACTCCTACGAGCAGTACTTC.

The DNA of the CDR3 is TGTGCCACCAGCAGAGATCTTGGGACAGGCATGAACTCCTATAATTCACCCCTCCACTTT. As protein: CATSRDLGTGMNSYNSPLHF. This chain connects TRBV15 to TRBJ1-6; 8 bases line up with TRBD1. Germline CDR1 is LNHNV and CDR2 is YYDKDF (reference sequence). CDR3 size: 20 residues. The V segment lost 0 bases and the J segment 0 bases; nucleotides outside the gene matches: 10.

The chain uses TRBV7-3 and TRBJ1-2, with 8 positions matching TRBD1. The germline gives CDR1 SGHTA, CDR2 FQGTGA. Trimming cost V 1 base and J 6 bases; bases outside gene matches: 7. The CDR3 runs to 15 residues. The CDR3: CASSLSSGGRDGYTF. CDR3 bases: TGTGCCAGCAGCTTAAGTTCAGGGGGCAGAGATGGCTACACCTTC. Full variable domain (remainder filled in from reference TRBV7-3 and TRBJ1-2): GAGVSQTPSNKVTEKGKYVELRCDPISGHTALYWYRQSLGQGPEFLIYFQGTGAADDSGLPNDRFFAVRPEGSVSTLKIQRTERGDSAVYLCASSLSSGGRDGYTFGSGTRLTVV.

This clone has just one count. The chain combines TRBV28 with TRBJ2-6, with D perhaps TRBD1 (5 bases). The V end lost 4 bases, the J end lost 0 bases, and 13 bases lay between the germline ends. The CDR3 runs 17 residues. Germline CDR1 MDHEN, CDR2 SYDVKM. CDR3 sequence reads: CASSSRTRGSGANVLTF. Here the CDR3 DNA reads TGTGCCAGCAGTTCCAGAACAAGGGGCTCTGGGGCCAACGTCCTGACTTTC. Looking up the rest from reference TRBV28 and TRBJ2-6 gives the full variable domain: DVKVTQSSRYLVKRTGEKVFLECVQDMDHENMFWYRQDPGLGLRLIYFSYDVKMKEKGDIPEGYSVSREKKERFSLILESASTNQTSMYLCASSSRTRGSGANVLTFGAGSRLTVL.

The chain couples TRBV6-6 to TRBJ1-2, with 7 bases identical to TRBD1. J lost 6 bases, V lost 0 bases, and 4 bases had no gene match. This CDR3 spans 14 amino acids. The germline gives CDR1 MNHNY, CDR2 SVGAGI (reference sequence). CDR3 DNA: TGTGCCAGCAGTTACTCGACAGGGAGCGATGGCTACACCTTC. Translated, it gives CASSYSTGSDGYTF.

CDR3 protein: CASSTTGATNEKLFF. The CDR3 DNA reads TGTGCCAGCAGTACCACAGGGGCAACTAATGAAAAACTGTTTTTT. The V and J genes are TRBV6-5 and TRBJ1-4; TRBD1 matches at 7 bases. Per germline, CDR1 MNHEY and CDR2 SVGAGI. Unmatched junction bases numbered 3, after V lost 5 bases and J lost 0 bases. There are 15 residues in the CDR3.

This clone was observed a single time. The rearrangement uses TRBV5-1 and TRBJ1-2, with 9 positions matching TRBD1. The CDR3 loop spans 15 amino acids. Trimming took 7 bases from V and 7 from J; bases not matched to a gene: 14. Germline assignment: CDR1 SGHRS and CDR2 YFSETQ. CDR3 nucleotides: TGCGCCAGCTCTATGGGACAGGGAATAGTAGGTGGCTACACCTTC. Its protein is CASSMGQGIVGGYTF.

This sequence joins TRBV19 and TRBJ2-1, with 12 bases that match TRBD2. The germline V gene has CDR1 LNHDA and CDR2 SQIVND (reference sequence). Trimming cost V 7 bases and J 3 bases; bases outside gene matches: 4. This CDR3 has 15 amino acids. CDR3 nucleotide sequence: TGTGCCAGTACGGGACTAGCGGGTTTCTACAATGAGCAGTTCTTC. Amino acid sequence: CASTGLAGFYNEQFF.

This chain connects TRBV6-5 to TRBJ1-1; D is possibly TRBD1 (5 bases). V was shortened by 5 bases and J by 0 bases, with 10 bases between the two germline ends. The CDR3 loop spans 14 amino acids. The V gene's germline CDR1 is MNHEY and CDR2 SVGAGI. The CDR3 region is CASSQDKLNTEAFF. The CDR3 DNA reads TGTGCCAGCAGTCAGGACAAGTTGAACACTGAAGCTTTCTTT.

This clone was found once. The V and J genes are TRBV18 and TRBJ1-5; the D is unclear. Trimming removed 8 bases from V and 5 bases from J, with 13 bases in between. The CDR3 is made up of 13 amino acids. Germline lookup yields CDR1 KGHSH and CDR2 LQKENI. CDR3 sequence reads: CASTVRGDQPQHF. CDR3 nucleotides: TGTGCCAGCACCGTACGTGGAGATCAGCCCCAGCATTTT.

The chain carries TRBV28 and TRBJ1-1; D unresolved. This CDR3 region has 15 residues. Trimming cost V 6 bases and J 5 bases, with 19 bases left between them. Per the germline V gene, CDR1 is MDHEN and CDR2 is SYDVKM. The DNA for the CDR3 is TGTGCCAGCAGCCTTGGTAGTGGATTCAGGACTGAAGCTTTCTTT. It encodes CASSLGSGFRTEAFF.